This T cell receptor beta chain was observed in a study of blood T cell repertoires in COVID-19. About the study: Acute and convalescent COVID-19 samples came from the United States, Italy and Spain. T cells, B-cell-depleted T cells, or PBMCs provided the cDNA or gDNA that served as material.

In the authors' workflow: Amplification of reference gene primers was used by the study to estimate nucleated cell counts. Some clones are missing from TCRdb's copy, which holds only in-frame ones; the method was immunoSEQ multiplex PCR. V, J and clone size derive from that table, while D and trimming were established from the DNA sequence. The sample lists approximately 240,000 clones; 70% to 90% were seen once. This CDR3 has 11 residues. Trimming took 5 bases from V and 8 from J, leaving 9 bases between them. Germline CDR1 reads SEHNR; CDR2 reads FQNEAQ (reference sequence). The sequence derives from a woman aged 40 to 50 who had recovered from COVID-19. Sequencing was performed on peripheral blood. The rearrangement joins TRBV7-9 to TRBJ1-2, with a tentative D call TRBD1 (6 bases). The chain's CDR3 is CASSRQGGYTF. CDR3 DNA sequence: TGTGCCAGCAGCCGTCAGGGGGGCTACACCTTC.